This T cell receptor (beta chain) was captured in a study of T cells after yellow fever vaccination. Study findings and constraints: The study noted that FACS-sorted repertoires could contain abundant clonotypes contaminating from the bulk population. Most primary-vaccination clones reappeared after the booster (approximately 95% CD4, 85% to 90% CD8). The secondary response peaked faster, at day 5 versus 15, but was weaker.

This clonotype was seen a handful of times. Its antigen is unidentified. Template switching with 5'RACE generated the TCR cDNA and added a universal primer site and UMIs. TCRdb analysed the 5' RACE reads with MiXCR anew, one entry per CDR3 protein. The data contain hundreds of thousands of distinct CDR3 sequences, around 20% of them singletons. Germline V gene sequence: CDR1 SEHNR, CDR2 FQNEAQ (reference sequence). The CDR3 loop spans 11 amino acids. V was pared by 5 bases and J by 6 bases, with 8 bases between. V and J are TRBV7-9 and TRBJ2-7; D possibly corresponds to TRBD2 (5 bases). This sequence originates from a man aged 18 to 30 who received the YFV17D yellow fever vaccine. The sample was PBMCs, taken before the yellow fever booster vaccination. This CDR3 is CASSIRGEQYF. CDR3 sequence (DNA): TGTGCCAGCAGCATCCGGGGCGAGCAGTACTTC.